This T cell receptor beta chain was recovered during a study of blood T cell repertoires in COVID-19. For the study at large: Sources were T cells, B-cell-depleted T cells, or PBMCs; the material itself was cDNA or gDNA.

The germline V and J ends were trimmed by 3 bases and 6 bases, with 17 bases remaining between them. Germline CDR1 is MGHDK and CDR2 is SYGVNS. CDR3 length equals 16 residues. TCRdb's copy holds only in-frame clones and misses some; the assay was immunoSEQ multiplex PCR. Counted here are around 280,000 clones, 87% occurring once; the ten biggest clones make up approximately 5.7%. Assignment of participants to cohorts was predicated upon participant-reported clinical history. The sequence was obtained from a woman aged 40 to 50 who had recovered from COVID-19. Material for sequencing was PBMCs or T cells enriched from blood (not recorded which). The V call is TRBV25-1, the J call TRBJ1-4; D possibly corresponds to TRBD1 (5 bases). Here the CDR3 DNA reads TGTGCCAGCAGTGACCAAAGGAGGGGCGGACATGAAAAACTGTTTTTT. Its translation is CASSDQRRGGHEKLFF.